Listed below are T cell receptor beta chains from one sample, sequenced in a study of PD-1 blockade in classical Hodgkin lymphoma. The table came from immunoSEQ multiplex PCR; TCRdb's copy has only in-frame clones and leaves some out. The table includes about 36,000 clones, around 70% detected once. Sequences were derived from peripheral blood mononuclear cells (PBMCs), sampled before the second cycle of nivolumab. These receptors were collected from a human donor with classical Hodgkin lymphoma. Both conserved end residues are part of each CDR3. Fields, in order: CDR3 DNA, CDR3 protein, D gene, V gene, J gene, clone size. D genes are given only for firm matches. Only part of the rows carry a size: once, few, many, or a class if the clone is expanded.

CDR3 DNA: TGTGCCAGCAGTCTAGCGGGGCGGGGGGATCCAGATACGCAGTATTTT
CDR3 protein: CASSLAGRGDPDTQYF
D gene: TRBD2
V gene: TRBV7-2
J gene: TRBJ2-3
clone size: NA

CDR3 DNA: TGTGCCAGCAGCTTAGCTATACCCGGCGGGGGGCAAGGCAATGAGCAGTTCTTC
CDR3 protein: CASSLAIPGGGQGNEQFF
D gene: TRBD2
V gene: TRBV7-2
J gene: TRBJ2-1
clone size: NA

CDR3 DNA: TGTGCCAGCAGCTCAACTTCTTCTTCCTACGAGCAGTACTTC
CDR3 protein: CASSSTSSSYEQYF
D gene: NA
V gene: TRBV11-3
J gene: TRBJ2-7
clone size: medium-sized

CDR3 DNA: TGTGCCAGCAGTTCTCGGGACAGGGGGCGAGATACGCAGTATTTT
CDR3 protein: CASSSRDRGRDTQYF
D gene: TRBD1
V gene: TRBV6-5
J gene: TRBJ2-3
clone size: NA

CDR3 DNA: TGTGCCAGCAGCTTGACTAGGAGGTCCGAGCAGTACTTC
CDR3 protein: CASSLTRRSEQYF
D gene: NA
V gene: TRBV9
J gene: TRBJ2-7
clone size: few

CDR3 DNA: TGTGCCACCAGAGACGGTGGGCAGGGGGATGAAAAACTGTTTTTT
CDR3 protein: CATRDGGQGDEKLFF
D gene: TRBD1
V gene: TRBV19
J gene: TRBJ1-4
clone size: few

CDR3 DNA: TGCGCCAGCAGCTTGGCCGTGTTCAACCCTATCTTTGAGACCCAGTACTTC
CDR3 protein: CASSLAVFNPIFETQYF
D gene: NA
V gene: TRBV5-1
J gene: TRBJ2-5
clone size: NA

CDR3 DNA: TGTGCCAGCAGTCTTAGACAGTCTAGCACAGATACGCAGTATTTT
CDR3 protein: CASSLRQSSTDTQYF
D gene: NA
V gene: TRBV11-2
J gene: TRBJ2-3
clone size: NA

CDR3 DNA: TGTGCCAGCAGCCAAGAGGCCGGGACAGGGGCAGATACGCAGTATTTT
CDR3 protein: CASSQEAGTGADTQYF
D gene: TRBD1
V gene: TRBV4-2
J gene: TRBJ2-3
clone size: NA

CDR3 DNA: TGTGCCAGCAGCCTCTCGAGGACAGGGGATAATTCACCCCTCCACTTT
CDR3 protein: CASSLSRTGDNSPLHF
D gene: TRBD1
V gene: TRBV7-9
J gene: TRBJ1-6
clone size: NA

CDR3 DNA: TGTGCCAGCAGCTTACGGACTAGCGGGGGCGCCAGTGGGACCCAGTACTTC
CDR3 protein: CASSLRTSGGASGTQYF
D gene: TRBD2
V gene: TRBV7-2
J gene: TRBJ2-5
clone size: NA

CDR3 DNA: TGTGCCAGCATTATATCCCTTTCGGAGGGAGAGGCAACAGATACGCAGTATTTT
CDR3 protein: CASIISLSEGEATDTQYF
D gene: NA
V gene: TRBV6-7
J gene: TRBJ2-3
clone size: NA

CDR3 DNA: TGTGCCAGCAGTTACGACCCCGCTTCCGAGCAGTACTTC
CDR3 protein: CASSYDPASEQYF
D gene: NA
V gene: TRBV6-6
J gene: TRBJ2-7
clone size: few

CDR3 DNA: TGTGCCAGCAGCTTAGTGCCACACGAGGGGGATACGCAGTATTTT
CDR3 protein: CASSLVPHEGDTQYF
D gene: NA
V gene: TRBV7-2
J gene: TRBJ2-3
clone size: NA

CDR3 DNA: TGTGCCAGCAGCTTAGGATGGCGGGGGGCCACAGGGGCAGAGACCCAGTACTTC
CDR3 protein: CASSLGWRGATGAETQYF
D gene: NA
V gene: TRBV7-9
J gene: TRBJ2-5
clone size: NA

CDR3 DNA: TGTGCCAGCAGCGACGGGGTGGGTACTTTCGAGCAGTACTTC
CDR3 protein: CASSDGVGTFEQYF
D gene: NA
V gene: TRBV7-6
J gene: TRBJ2-7
clone size: few

CDR3 DNA: TGCGCCAGCGGGAGGACGGGTCAGGCCCAGTACTTC
CDR3 protein: CASGRTGQAQYF
D gene: NA
V gene: TRBV10-1
J gene: TRBJ2-5
clone size: few

CDR3 DNA: TGTGCCAGCAGCCAAGAATCGGGCAGGGCCAGCGGCTACACCTTC
CDR3 protein: CASSQESGRASGYTF
D gene: NA
V gene: TRBV4-2
J gene: TRBJ1-2
clone size: NA

CDR3 DNA: TGTGCCAGCTCGGGACAGTTTATCCTAATGGGTAACACTGAAGCTTTCTTT
CDR3 protein: CASSGQFILMGNTEAFF
D gene: TRBD1
V gene: TRBV18
J gene: TRBJ1-1
clone size: NA

CDR3 DNA: TGTGCCAGTAGCAAACCCCGCGCGAATAGACGCTACAATGAGCAGTTCTTC
CDR3 protein: CASSKPRANRRYNEQFF
D gene: NA
V gene: TRBV19
J gene: TRBJ2-1
clone size: NA

CDR3 DNA: TGCGCCAGCAGCCAAGATCGGAGCGGGTCAGATACGCAGTATTTT
CDR3 protein: CASSQDRSGSDTQYF
D gene: NA
V gene: TRBV4-3
J gene: TRBJ2-3
clone size: NA

CDR3 DNA: TGCGCCAGCAGCTTGGACAGGGGGCACACCGGGGAGCTGTTTTTT
CDR3 protein: CASSLDRGHTGELFF
D gene: TRBD1
V gene: TRBV5-1
J gene: TRBJ2-2
clone size: few

CDR3 DNA: TGTGCCAGCAGCTTGTTCAGGACCCTAGCACTTGAAGCTTTCTTT
CDR3 protein: CASSLFRTLALEAFF
D gene: NA
V gene: TRBV5-6
J gene: TRBJ1-1
clone size: NA

CDR3 DNA: TGTGCCAGCAGTCCAGAGTACACGAACACCGGGGAGCTGTTTTTT
CDR3 protein: CASSPEYTNTGELFF
D gene: NA
V gene: TRBV6-4
J gene: TRBJ2-2
clone size: NA

CDR3 DNA: TGTGCCAGTATGGGTAGGATTAACACTGAAGCTTTCTTT
CDR3 protein: CASMGRINTEAFF
D gene: NA
V gene: TRBV19
J gene: TRBJ1-1
clone size: NA

CDR3 DNA: TGTGCCAGCTCAGGGACGGACACCGGGGAGCTGTTTTTT
CDR3 protein: CASSGTDTGELFF
D gene: NA
V gene: TRBV27
J gene: TRBJ2-2
clone size: NA

CDR3 DNA: TGTGCCATCAGTGGGACAGGAACTAATGAAAAACTGTTTTTT
CDR3 protein: CAISGTGTNEKLFF
D gene: TRBD1
V gene: TRBV10-3
J gene: TRBJ1-4
clone size: NA

CDR3 DNA: TGTGCCAGCAGGGGCACTCTCCGCTCTGGAAACACCATATATTTT
CDR3 protein: CASRGTLRSGNTIYF
D gene: NA
V gene: TRBV2
J gene: TRBJ1-3
clone size: NA

CDR3 DNA: TGTGCCAGCAGCCCAGAATCGGCAGGGGATTACGAGCAGTACTTC
CDR3 protein: CASSPESAGDYEQYF
D gene: NA
V gene: TRBV5-6
J gene: TRBJ2-7
clone size: NA

CDR3 DNA: TGTGCTAGTGGCCAGACAGGGCTGGACACTGAAGCTTTCTTT
CDR3 protein: CASGQTGLDTEAFF
D gene: TRBD1
V gene: TRBV12-5
J gene: TRBJ1-1
clone size: few

CDR3 DNA: TGTGCCAGCTCACCACGGGGAAAGGGGCCGGAGACCCAGTACTTC
CDR3 protein: CASSPRGKGPETQYF
D gene: NA
V gene: TRBV18
J gene: TRBJ2-5
clone size: NA

CDR3 DNA: TGCGCCAGCAGCCAAGGTGGGGGGCGGGGCACTGAAGCTTTCTTT
CDR3 protein: CASSQGGGRGTEAFF
D gene: NA
V gene: TRBV4-1
J gene: TRBJ1-1
clone size: few

CDR3 DNA: TGTGCCAGCAGCTTAGGAGCGGGAGGTAGCGATGAGCAGTTCTTC
CDR3 protein: CASSLGAGGSDEQFF
D gene: TRBD2
V gene: TRBV7-9
J gene: TRBJ2-1
clone size: NA

CDR3 DNA: TGCGCCATTAAACTTAGCGGGGGCCTCTCTGGGGCCAACGTCCTGACTTTC
CDR3 protein: CAIKLSGGLSGANVLTF
D gene: TRBD2
V gene: TRBV10-1
J gene: TRBJ2-6
clone size: once

CDR3 DNA: TGTGCTTGGAGGACGGGGGGACACCAAGAGACCCAGTACTTC
CDR3 protein: CAWRTGGHQETQYF
D gene: TRBD2
V gene: TRBV30
J gene: TRBJ2-5
clone size: NA

CDR3 DNA: TGTGCCAGCAGCACCCAGACAGGGTTAAATCAGCCCCAGCATTTT
CDR3 protein: CASSTQTGLNQPQHF
D gene: TRBD1
V gene: TRBV7-8
J gene: TRBJ1-5
clone size: few

CDR3 DNA: TGCGCCAGCAGCTTGGGAGGCATTAACTATGGCTACACCTTC
CDR3 protein: CASSLGGINYGYTF
D gene: NA
V gene: TRBV5-1
J gene: TRBJ1-2
clone size: many

CDR3 DNA: TGTGCCAGCTCACCACGGGGGTTGGATTCACCCCTCCACTTT
CDR3 protein: CASSPRGLDSPLHF
D gene: NA
V gene: TRBV18
J gene: TRBJ1-6
clone size: once

CDR3 DNA: TGTGCCAGCAGCTTAGGCCTAACCGACTCCTACGAGCAGTACTTC
CDR3 protein: CASSLGLTDSYEQYF
D gene: NA
V gene: TRBV7-2
J gene: TRBJ2-7
clone size: NA

CDR3 DNA: TGTGCCAGCAGCCAGGACAGGAACACTGAAGCTTTCTTT
CDR3 protein: CASSQDRNTEAFF
D gene: NA
V gene: TRBV7-3
J gene: TRBJ1-1
clone size: NA

CDR3 DNA: TGTGCCAGCAGCGAGCGGGAGACCCTCGAGCAGTACTTC
CDR3 protein: CASSERETLEQYF
D gene: TRBD2
V gene: TRBV2
J gene: TRBJ2-7
clone size: NA

CDR3 DNA: TGTGCCAGCAGCCTTGGGGGCACCCTCCACTTT
CDR3 protein: CASSLGGTLHF
D gene: NA
V gene: TRBV11-2
J gene: TRBJ1-6
clone size: NA

CDR3 DNA: TGTGCCAGCAGCTGGAACCCCAGTGGAGGCGGGAATGAAAAACTGTTTTTT
CDR3 protein: CASSWNPSGGGNEKLFF
D gene: NA
V gene: TRBV5-5
J gene: TRBJ1-4
clone size: NA

CDR3 DNA: TGTGCCAGCAGCTCAAGTCGCCAGGGTAACACTGAAGCTTTCTTT
CDR3 protein: CASSSSRQGNTEAFF
D gene: NA
V gene: TRBV7-3
J gene: TRBJ1-1
clone size: NA

CDR3 DNA: TGTGCCAGCAGTTACTCGCGAGCTAGCGGGGATACGCAGTATTTT
CDR3 protein: CASSYSRASGDTQYF
D gene: TRBD2
V gene: TRBV6-5
J gene: TRBJ2-3
clone size: once

CDR3 DNA: TGTGCCAGCAGCTTGGGGGTTACGGCGAACACTGAAGCTTTCTTT
CDR3 protein: CASSLGVTANTEAFF
D gene: NA
V gene: TRBV5-6
J gene: TRBJ1-1
clone size: few

CDR3 DNA: TGTGCCAGCAGCTTGTCTAGCGGGAGGGGGTACGAGCAGTACTTC
CDR3 protein: CASSLSSGRGYEQYF
D gene: TRBD2
V gene: TRBV5-4
J gene: TRBJ2-7
clone size: once

CDR3 DNA: TGCGCCAGCAGCTTATCGGACAGGGGCCAAGAGACCCAGTACTTC
CDR3 protein: CASSLSDRGQETQYF
D gene: TRBD1
V gene: TRBV5-1
J gene: TRBJ2-5
clone size: NA

CDR3 DNA: TGTGCCAGCAGCCCAGGTAGCACAGATACGCAGTATTTT
CDR3 protein: CASSPGSTDTQYF
D gene: NA
V gene: TRBV7-3
J gene: TRBJ2-3
clone size: NA

CDR3 DNA: TGTGCCAGCAGTTACTCGGGGGTATCAACGGAGACCCAGTACTTC
CDR3 protein: CASSYSGVSTETQYF
D gene: NA
V gene: TRBV6-5
J gene: TRBJ2-5
clone size: NA

CDR3 DNA: TGCGCCAGCAGCTTGGGGACTAGTGGTAGCGAGCAGTACTTC
CDR3 protein: CASSLGTSGSEQYF
D gene: TRBD2
V gene: TRBV5-1
J gene: TRBJ2-7
clone size: NA